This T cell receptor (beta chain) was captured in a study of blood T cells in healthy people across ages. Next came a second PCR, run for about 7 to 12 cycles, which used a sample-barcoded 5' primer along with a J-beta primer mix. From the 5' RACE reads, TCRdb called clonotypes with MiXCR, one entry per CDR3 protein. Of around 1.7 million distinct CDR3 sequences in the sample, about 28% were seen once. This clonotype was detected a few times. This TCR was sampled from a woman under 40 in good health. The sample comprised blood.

The CDR3 DNA follows: TGTGCCATCAGTGACCTAGCGGGAGCCAGCACAGATACGCAGTATTTT. Translated, it gives CAISDLAGASTDTQYF. The J gene is TRBJ2-3, the V gene TRBV10-3, with 10 bases aligning to TRBD2. Germline lookup yields CDR1 ENHRY and CDR2 SYGVKD. V gave up 3 bases and J gave up 0 bases; unmatched junction bases: 3. The CDR3 consists of 16 residues.